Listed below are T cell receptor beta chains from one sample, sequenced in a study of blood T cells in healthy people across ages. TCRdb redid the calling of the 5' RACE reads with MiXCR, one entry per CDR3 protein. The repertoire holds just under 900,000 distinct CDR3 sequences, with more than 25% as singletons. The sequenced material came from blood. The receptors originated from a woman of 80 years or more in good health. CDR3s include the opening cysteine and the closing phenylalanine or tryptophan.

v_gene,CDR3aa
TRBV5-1,CASSLAYSTSVLHNEQFF
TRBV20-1,CSASRGSEAFF
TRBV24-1,CATRLTGGPDTQYF
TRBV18,CASSLGTAITSSGANVLTF
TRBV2,CASSEQGRKLFF
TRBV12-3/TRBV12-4,CASSFDGSDEQFF
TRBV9,CASSPGGGRFSNQPQHF
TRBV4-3,CASSQDSGRGYEKLFF
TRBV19,CASIRHLTGELFF
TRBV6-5,CASRTVQLYNSPLHF
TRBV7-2,CASSKQGAIQGAEAFF
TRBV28,CASSFIGLPRETQYF
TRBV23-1,CASRGQPHEQYF
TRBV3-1,CASSQQPGTENTIYF
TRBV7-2,CASSSGQNTEAFF
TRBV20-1,CSAALPGGGRTDTQYF
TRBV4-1,CASSPVGDWETQYF
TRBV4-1,CASSHPREGDLSTDTQYF
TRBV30,CACNTGVGSDTQYF
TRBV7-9,CASSLGGTGGVYGYTF
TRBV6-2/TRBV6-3,CASNRPGPPTDTQYF
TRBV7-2,CASSFDGQFGYTF
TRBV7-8,CASSSPAGVSGANVLTF
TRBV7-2,CASSPVSGTETQYF
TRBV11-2,CASNPSSGTGKRGHEQYF
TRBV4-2,CASSQDTGSGETQYF
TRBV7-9,CASSPDWSSYNSPLHF
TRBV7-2,CASSTGGENTEAFF
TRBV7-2,CASRLDRAQAEAFF
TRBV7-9,CASLDGSVNTGELFF
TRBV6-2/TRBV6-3,CASSYSKTRGRIGGYTF
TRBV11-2,CASSHRVSRAYF
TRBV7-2,CASSPTGGDTQYF
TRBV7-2,CASSSTGTQNEKLFF
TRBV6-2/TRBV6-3,CASSPGEFGKNIQYF
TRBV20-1,CSARDRWAAYGYTF
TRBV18,CASSPQQGRETQYF
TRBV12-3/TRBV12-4,CASGVQRVSADTQYF
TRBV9,CASSVLAGVGNEQFF
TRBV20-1,CSATAPGQGSTQYF
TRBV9,CASSVGGRVGTEAFF